This paragraph covers one TCR beta chain sequence. Residents of about two dozen US areas, aged about 18 to 89 years, made up the participants. Donors in Cohort 3 who had recovered were those with two negative PCRs, healthcare professional clearance, or resolution of their symptoms. This sample is part of a study of blood T cell repertoires in COVID-19. Study background: From the United States, Italy and Spain came samples of acute and convalescent COVID-19.

CDR1 is SGHAT, CDR2 FQNNGV, per germline. The CDR3 totals 16 residues. After removal of 4 bases from V and 0 bases from J, the junction contained 7 bases not matched to a gene. Sequencing used immunoSEQ multiplex PCR; TCRdb keeps in-frame clones, though not all of them. The sample records a few hundred thousand clones, over 85% being singletons. The chain recombines TRBV11-2 with TRBJ2-3; TRBD1 matches 7 bases. Sequenced sample: PBMCs or T cells enriched from blood (not recorded which). This sequence was found in a woman in her twenties or thirties who had recovered from COVID-19. The CDR3 DNA reads TGTGCCAGCAGCTCCGACAGGGCCTTAAGCACAGATACGCAGTATTTT. Residues: CASSSDRALSTDTQYF.